The 30 T cell receptor beta chains given below trace back to one sample, sequenced in a study of CD8+CD57+ T cells in acquired aplastic anemia. Previously, flow cytometry had revealed CD8+CD57+ cell expansion in the patients chosen for sequencing. The use of genomic DNA as template underpinned the TCR beta VDJ and CDR3 profiling. TCRdb fed the reads into MiXCR, producing one record per CDR3 protein. The sample lists about 200,000 distinct CDR3 sequences; about 60% were seen once. The sample consisted of sorted CD4+, CD8+, or CD8+CD57+ T cells (not recorded which) from PBMCs. The receptors stem from a human donor with aplastic anemia.

This clonotype was observed many times. This sequence joins TRBV5-1 and TRBJ2-2; D uncertain. V lost 5 bases and J lost 2, with 10 bases in between. Germline loops: CDR1 SGHRS, CDR2 YFSETQ. This CDR3 has 14 residues. The CDR3 DNA follows: TGCGCCAGCAGGTTCAGCTTTAACACCGGGGAGCTGTTTTTT. This translates into CASRFSFNTGELFF.

This rearrangement joins TRBV20-1 to TRBJ1-5; maybe TRBD1 (6 bases). Trimming stripped 0 bases from V and 14 bases from J, with 17 bases between. Germline V gene lookup returns CDR1 DFQATT and CDR2 SNEGSKA (reference sequence). The CDR3 consists of 13 residues. CDR3 residues: CSARDRDKPYEHF. Here the CDR3 DNA reads TGCAGTGCTAGAGACCGGGACAAACCCTACGAGCATTTT.

The chain employs TRBV2 and TRBJ1-1; possibly TRBD1 for D (6 bases). The V end lost 5 bases, the J end lost 5 bases, and 12 bases lay between the germline ends. This CDR3 spans 13 amino acids. Germline CDR1 and CDR2: SNHLY and FYNNEI. CDR3 residues: CASSMAGETEAFF. The DNA for the CDR3 is TGTGCCAGCAGTATGGCAGGGGAGACTGAAGCTTTCTTT. The complete variable domain, with remaining parts taken from reference TRBV2 and TRBJ1-1, reads EPEVTQTPSHQVTQMGQEVILRCVPISNHLYFYWYRQILGQKVEFLVSFYNNEISEKSEIFDDQFSVERPDGSNFTLKIRSTKLEDSAMYFCASSMAGETEAFFGQGTRLTVV.

This clonotype turned up a few times. The chain has TRBV27 and TRBJ1-1; 10 nucleotides match TRBD1. V shed 4 bases and J 0 bases; nucleotides not matched to a gene: 8. CDR1 is MNHEY and CDR2 is SMNVEV in the germline V gene (reference sequence). The CDR3 is 17 amino acids. This CDR3 reads CASSSGGGTGVNTEAFF. CDR3 nucleotides: TGTGCCAGCAGTTCAGGGGGTGGGACAGGGGTGAACACTGAAGCTTTCTTT.

The J gene is TRBJ1-3, the V gene TRBV5-6; no clear D gene. The CDR3 has 16 amino acids. V was pared by 5 bases and J by 2 bases, with 17 bases between. Germline CDR1 reads SGHDT; CDR2 reads YYEEEE. The CDR3 is CASSFRPNPTGNTIYF. In DNA form, the CDR3 reads TGTGCCAGCAGTTTTAGGCCCAACCCCACTGGAAACACCATATATTTT.

The rearrangement uses TRBV19 and TRBJ1-2; perhaps TRBD1 as D (5 bases). The V end was cut by 8 bases, the J end by 4 bases, with 20 bases between. Germline V gene lookup returns CDR1 LNHDA and CDR2 SQIVND (reference sequence). This CDR3 has 15 residues. The DNA for the CDR3 is TGTGCCAGTGGTCCGGAAAGGGGAGAAGGCTATGGCTACACCTTC. Its translation is CASGPERGEGYGYTF.

This clonotype was counted many times. The CDR3 loop is CASSIELVLYGPTDTQYF. The CDR3 coding sequence is TGTGCCAGTAGTATAGAGTTGGTATTGTATGGCCCCACAGATACGCAGTATTTT. The rearrangement joins TRBV19 to TRBJ2-3; the D is unclear. Germline V CDR1 and CDR2: LNHDA, SQIVND (reference sequence). This CDR3 has 18 residues. V lost 0 bases and J lost 2, with 18 bases in between.

Concerning this clonotype: The germline gene is not matched at one end of the junction; a read error may be the cause. The chain links TRBV25-1 to TRBJ1-1; D unresolved. This CDR3 has 13 residues. Germline CDR1 MGHDK, CDR2 SYGVNS. CDR3 region: CASSERFYTEAFF. CDR3 nucleotide sequence: TGTGCCAGCAGTGAAAGGTTCTACACTGAGGCTTTCTTT. Together with reference TRBV25-1 and TRBJ1-1, the CDR3 gives the full variable domain: EADIYQTPRYLVIGTGKKITLECSQTMGHDKMYWYQQDPGMELHLIHYSYGVNSTEKGDLSSESTVSRIRTEHFPLTLESARPSHTSQYLCASSERFYTEAFFGQGTRLTVV.

This clonotype showed up many times. The CDR3 spells CASSKTSATGELFF. The CDR3 DNA is TGTGCCAGCAGTAAGACGAGTGCCACCGGGGAGCTGTTTTTT. This chain links TRBV2 with TRBJ2-2; no clear D. V lost 5 bases, J lost 4 bases, and 11 bases lay in between. Germline V CDR1 and CDR2: SNHLY, FYNNEI. The CDR3 has 14 amino acids.

V gene TRBV6-4 combines with J gene TRBJ2-3, with TRBD2 identical over 10 bases. Germline V gene data show CDR1 as MRHNA and CDR2 as SNTAGT. This CDR3 is 15 amino acids long. Trimming removed 6 bases from V and 2 bases from J; junction bases left unmatched: 5. This CDR3 is CASRELAGTTDTQYF. The CDR3 DNA follows: TGTGCCAGCAGGGAACTAGCGGGGACCACAGATACGCAGTATTTT.

J is TRBJ2-1 and V is TRBV10-3; tentative D call: TRBD2 (6 bases). V lost 7 bases and J lost 1, with 14 bases in between. Germline V CDR1 and CDR2: ENHRY, SYGVKD. The CDR3 length is 15 residues. The CDR3 spells CAITRLSGSYNEQFF. CDR3 in DNA: TGTGCCATCACACGCCTTAGCGGATCCTACAATGAGCAGTTCTTC.

This clonotype was counted at least ten times. This chain connects TRBV6-5 to TRBJ1-1; tentative D call: TRBD1 (6 bases). Germline V CDR1 and CDR2: MNHEY, SVGAGI. V dropped 0 bases and J dropped 7 bases, with 6 bases sitting between them. The CDR3 runs to 12 residues. DNA for the CDR3: TGTGCCAGCAGTTACTCGGACAGTGAAGCTTTCTTT. It is translated as CASSYSDSEAFF.

CDR3 nucleotides: TGTGCCAGCAGCCCCGCTGGGGGGAATACGCAGTATTTT. This sequence encodes CASSPAGGNTQYF. The chain links TRBV9 to TRBJ2-3, with D maybe TRBD2 (6 bases). The CDR3 runs 13 residues. Trimming removed 4 bases at V and 7 bases at J, with 13 bases between. Per germline, CDR1 SGDLS and CDR2 YYNGEE. The full variable domain, completed using reference TRBV9 and TRBJ2-3, is DSGVTQTPKHLITATGQRVTLRCSPRSGDLSVYWYQQSLDQGLQFLIQYYNGEERAKGNILERFSAQQFPDLHSELNLSSLELGDSALYFCASSPAGGNTQYFGPGTRLTVL.

This clonotype was seen a few times. The chain is built from TRBV12-3 or TRBV12-4 and TRBJ1-2; no clear D. This CDR3 is built from 13 residues. V gave up 0 bases and J gave up 7 bases, with 9 bases separating them. CDR3 sequence (DNA): TGTGCCAGCAGTTTAGCGGCAAGACTTGGCTACACCTTC. This sequence encodes CASSLAARLGYTF.

This CDR3 reads CASRLSPNQPQHF. The DNA of the CDR3 is TGTGCCAGCAGGCTTTCCCCCAATCAGCCCCAGCATTTT. V usage is TRBV6-6 and J usage is TRBJ1-5; the D is unclear. This CDR3 comprises 13 residues. The V and J ends lost 6 bases and 3 bases respectively, with 9 bases between them. Germline V gene data show CDR1 as MNHNY and CDR2 as SVGAGI (reference sequence).

This clonotype was counted only a few times. This chain joins TRBV6-5 and TRBJ2-1; D could derive from TRBD1 or TRBD2 (7 bases each). The germline V and J ends were trimmed by 2 bases and 1 base, with 9 bases remaining between them. The CDR3 consists of 15 residues. CDR1 is MNHEY, CDR2 SVGAGI, per germline. CDR3 residues: CASSYQGGSYNEQFF. CDR3 DNA: TGTGCCAGCAGTTACCAGGGGGGGTCCTACAATGAGCAGTTCTTC.

This clonotype occurred many times. V and J are TRBV5-6 and TRBJ1-1; no firm D call. The CDR3 runs to 14 residues. The germline V and J ends were trimmed by 2 bases and 0 bases, with 8 bases remaining between them. Germline loops: CDR1 SGHDT, CDR2 YYEEEE. CDR3 in DNA: TGTGCCAGCAGCTTCTGGACGGTGAACACTGAAGCTTTCTTT. It specifies CASSFWTVNTEAFF. The whole variable domain, filled in from reference TRBV5-6 and TRBJ1-1, reads DAGVTQSPTHLIKTRGQQVTLRCSPKSGHDTVSWYQQALGQGPQFIFQYYEEEERQRGNFPDRFSGHQFPNYSSELNVNALLLGDSALYLCASSFWTVNTEAFFGQGTRLTVV.

The chain has TRBV25-1 and TRBJ2-7; TRBD2 is a possible D gene (5 bases). Germline lookup yields CDR1 MGHDK and CDR2 SYGVNS. V was clipped by 6 bases and J by 2 bases, with 17 bases between them. The CDR3 totals 15 residues. CDR3 residues: CASRPPVGETYEQYF. The CDR3 DNA sequence: TGTGCCAGCAGGCCACCTGTCGGGGAAACCTACGAGCAGTACTTC.

The chain employs TRBV27 and TRBJ1-6; TRBD1 might be the D (6 bases). Per the germline V gene, CDR1 is MNHEY and CDR2 is SMNVEV (reference sequence). With 10 bases removed from V and 4 bases from J, the gap between germline ends came to 17 bases. This CDR3 has 15 amino acids. The chain's CDR3 is CATCMGAVYNSPLHF. CDR3 nucleotide sequence: TGTGCCACGTGCATGGGGGCTGTTTATAATTCACCCCTCCACTTT.

To note about this clonotype: This may arise from a read error, as a much more abundant clone is one base away. V is TRBV11-2 and J is TRBJ2-1; the match to TRBD2 covers 9 bases. Germline lookup yields CDR1 SGHAT and CDR2 FQNNGV. The ends lost 5 bases at V and 4 bases at J; junction bases unmatched: 12. The CDR3 runs 17 residues. The CDR3 region has the DNA TGTGCCAGCAGCCCAGTTGGAGCGGGGGGTAGGTACAATGAGCAGTTCTTC. This translates into CASSPVGAGGRYNEQFF.

The chain uses TRBV20-1 and TRBJ2-7; maybe TRBD2 (7 bases). Germline V gives CDR1 DFQATT, CDR2 SNEGSKA (reference sequence). Trimming shortened V by 6 bases and J by 3 bases, and 15 bases separated the two germline ends. This CDR3 has 13 amino acids. DNA of the CDR3: TGCAGTGCATATAAGGGGGGGTTCTACGAGCAGTACTTC. It is translated as CSAYKGGFYEQYF.

The CDR3 protein is CSASRGTGGQPQHF. The CDR3 coding sequence is TGCAGTGCTAGCAGGGGGACAGGAGGTCAGCCCCAGCATTTT. V and J are TRBV20-1 and TRBJ1-5; 8 bases align to TRBD1. The CDR3 runs 14 residues. Germline trimming cut 3 bases from V and 6 bases from J; bases unmatched to any gene: 7. Germline assignment: CDR1 DFQATT and CDR2 SNEGSKA (reference sequence).

The chain is built from TRBV20-1 and TRBJ2-1; 10 bases align to TRBD2. The CDR3 is 15 residues long. V lost 0 bases, J lost 9 bases, and 8 bases stayed unmatched. CDR1 and CDR2 (germline): DFQATT, SNEGSKA (reference sequence). The CDR3 DNA follows: TGCAGTGCTAGAGATGGAGCGGGAGGGCCCGGTGAGCAGTTCTTC. As protein: CSARDGAGGPGEQFF.

This clonotype has a handful of counts. The chain joins TRBV10-2 to TRBJ1-1; 8 nucleotides agree with TRBD1. J lost 1 base, V lost 4 bases, and 5 bases had no gene match. Per the germline V gene, CDR1 is WSHSY and CDR2 is SAAADI. This CDR3 is built from 15 residues. CDR3 coding DNA: TGCGCCAGCAGTGTTCGGACAGGGACGAACACTGAAGCTTTCTTT. Translating gives CASSVRTGTNTEAFF.

The chain recombines TRBV6-1 with TRBJ1-2; unclear D gene. Per germline, CDR1 MNHNS and CDR2 SASEGT. This CDR3 comprises 13 residues. Trimming pared 7 bases from V and 4 bases from J, leaving 13 bases between. This CDR3 reads CASNMAESYGYTF. CDR3 nucleotide sequence: TGTGCCAGCAATATGGCGGAATCCTATGGCTACACCTTC.

The V gene is TRBV29-1, the J gene TRBJ2-2; no firm D call. The CDR3 runs to 13 residues. Trimming left V 7 bases short and J 4 bases short, with 13 bases between. Germline V gene data show CDR1 as SQVTM and CDR2 as ANQGSEA. The CDR3 bases are TGCAGCGCCTCCTCGATCAGCACCGGGGAGCTGTTTTTT. Amino acid sequence: CSASSISTGELFF.

In this sample, this clonotype turned up a few times. The V call is TRBV7-6, the J call TRBJ1-2, with 8 nucleotides matching TRBD1. This CDR3 is 15 amino acids long. Germline CDR1 and CDR2: SGHVS and FNYEAQ. The junction had 5 bases not matched to a gene; V was cut back by 2 bases and J by 3 bases. The CDR3 reads CASSLRDRGDYGYTF. Here the CDR3 DNA reads TGTGCCAGCAGCTTAAGAGACAGGGGAGACTATGGCTACACCTTC.

The rearrangement links TRBV4-2 to TRBJ2-7; D is ambiguous. The CDR3 is made up of 14 amino acids. Trimming took 5 bases from V and 2 from J, leaving 13 bases between them. Germline loops: CDR1 LGHNA, CDR2 YNFKEQ. The CDR3 DNA sequence: TGTGCCAGCAGCGACGCACGCCTAGCCTACGAGCAGTACTTC. Translated: CASSDARLAYEQYF.

The chain couples TRBV15 to TRBJ1-5; no reliable D call. The V gene's germline CDR1 is LNHNV and CDR2 YYDKDF (reference sequence). With 1 base removed from V and 3 bases from J, the gap between germline ends came to 7 bases. This CDR3 comprises 14 residues. CDR3 bases: TGTGCCACCAGCAGAGTAAGGGACAATCAGCCCCAGCATTTT. Translation gives CATSRVRDNQPQHF.

The chain couples TRBV9 to TRBJ2-7; a possible D gene is TRBD1 (6 bases). Deletions cut 0 bases from V and 2 bases from J, with 9 bases between. Germline assignment: CDR1 SGDLS and CDR2 YYNGEE. This CDR3 has 14 residues. CDR3 bases: TGTGCCAGCAGCGTAGCTACAGGGCCCTACGAGCAGTACTTC. It encodes CASSVATGPYEQYF.